Below, 22 T cell receptor beta chains from the same sample are listed, as sequenced in a study of T cells in Graves' hyperthyroidism and ophthalmopathy. It was RNA transcripts that yielded the amplified TCR beta CDR3 regions. TCR CDR3 regions were first amplified by RT-PCR with HTBI primers. TCRdb re-called the multiplex PCR reads through MiXCR, storing one row per CDR3 protein. The sample lists fewer than 550,000 distinct CDR3 sequences, about 15% occurring once. What was sequenced was blood. The receptors originated from a woman under 30 with Graves' hyperthyroidism.

The chain carries TRBV5-1 and TRBJ2-5, with D unclear. The CDR3 loop spans 17 amino acids. Trimming removed 1 base at V and 5 bases at J, with 21 bases between. The germline CDR1 and CDR2 sequences are SGHRS and YFSETQ. For the CDR3, the DNA is TGCGCCAGCAGCTTGTTTCTGGGGTTCCCTTGGGTGGAGACCCAGTACTTC. Translated: CASSLFLGFPWVETQYF.

This clonotype was counted at least ten times. The chain employs TRBV2 and TRBJ2-2, with TRBD1 identical over 7 bases. The J segment lost 3 bases and the V segment lost 6 bases, leaving 4 bases of the junction unmatched. Germline assignment: CDR1 SNHLY and CDR2 FYNNEI. The CDR3 totals 14 residues. CDR3 protein: CASRSQGDTGELFF. DNA of the CDR3: TGTGCCAGCAGGAGTCAGGGGGACACCGGGGAGCTGTTTTTT. The full variable domain, with the rest looked up from reference TRBV2 and TRBJ2-2, is EPEVTQTPSHQVTQMGQEVILRCVPISNHLYFYWYRQILGQKVEFLVSFYNNEISEKSEIFDDQFSVERPDGSNFTLKIRSTKLEDSAMYFCASRSQGDTGELFFGEGSRLTVL.

This clonotype was detected ten times or more. The rearrangement links TRBV5-1 to TRBJ2-7; the match to TRBD2 covers 7 bases. The V segment lost 4 bases and the J segment 3 bases; nucleotides outside the gene matches: 10. CDR3 length equals 15 residues. CDR1 SGHRS and CDR2 YFSETQ come from the germline V gene. The CDR3 DNA follows: TGCGCCAGCAGCCCGAATGCGGGAGACTTCTACGAGCAGTACTTC. Protein: CASSPNAGDFYEQYF.

Many counts were recorded for this clonotype. The chain links TRBV2 to TRBJ2-3; 10 nucleotides line up with TRBD2. CDR3 size: 17 residues. V was clipped by 6 bases and J by 3 bases; unmatched bases: 12. Looked up from germline, CDR1 is SNHLY and CDR2 is FYNNEI. The chain's CDR3 is CASRSDGLAGETDTQYF. The DNA of the CDR3 is TGTGCCAGCAGATCAGATGGGCTAGCGGGAGAGACAGATACGCAGTATTTT.

The chain employs TRBV5-1 and TRBJ1-1, with D possibly matching TRBD1 (6 bases). The germline CDR1 and CDR2 sequences are SGHRS and YFSETQ. The CDR3 spans 15 residues. V was clipped by 7 bases and J by 5 bases, with 21 bases between them. The CDR3 DNA sequence: TGCGCCAGCGCGGGGGGGGGGGGCGGAGGAACTGAAGCTTTCTTT. Its protein product is CASAGGGGGGTEAFF. Complete variable domain (other parts from reference TRBV5-1 and TRBJ1-1): KAGVTQTPRYLIKTRGQQVTLSCSPISGHRSVSWYQQTPGQGLQFLFEYFSETQRNKGNFPGRFSGRQFSNSRSEMNVSTLELGDSALYLCASAGGGGGGTEAFFGQGTRLTVV.

This clonotype was detected many times. The chain is built from TRBV2 and TRBJ2-2; 7 bases agree with TRBD1. Looked up from germline, CDR1 is SNHLY and CDR2 is FYNNEI. The junction had 13 bases not matched to a gene; V was cut back by 6 bases and J by 0 bases. The CDR3 length is 18 residues. CDR3 sequence (DNA): TGTGCCAGCAGCATCTCCCCCTCCGACAGGGCGAACACCGGGGAGCTGTTTTTT. It yields the protein CASSISPSDRANTGELFF.

This clonotype was seen many times. The CDR3 DNA reads TGCAGTGCCCGACGGTGGCCCTACGAGCAGTACTTC. Translating it yields CSARRWPYEQYF. This chain links TRBV20-1 with TRBJ2-7; no clear D. CDR1 and CDR2 (germline): DFQATT, SNEGSKA (reference sequence). The CDR3 consists of 12 residues. The V end lost 6 bases, the J end lost 2 bases, and 11 bases lay between the germline ends.

This clonotype was counted once. This chain connects TRBV15 to TRBJ2-2; tentative D call: TRBD2 (6 bases). This CDR3 region has 14 residues. Per germline, CDR1 LNHNV and CDR2 YYDKDF (reference sequence). V lost 5 bases and J 5 bases, leaving 12 bases between the germline ends. CDR3 bases: TGTGCCACCAGCGTTCCGAGCGGGACCGGGGAGCTGTTTTTT. This sequence encodes CATSVPSGTGELFF.

As to this clonotype: A read error may explain this, as a much larger clone is one base away. V gene TRBV6-2 or TRBV6-3 combines with J gene TRBJ2-1; 8 bases agree with TRBD2. This CDR3 is 15 amino acids long. The V gene's germline CDR1 is MNHEY and CDR2 SVGEGT. CDR3 sequence reads: CASSDSSGFNNEQFF. The CDR3 DNA reads as TGTGCCAGCAGTGACTCTAGCGGGTTCAACAATGAGCAGTTCTTC.

This clonotype has a count of ten or more. The chain links TRBV6-1 to TRBJ1-5; 9 nucleotides line up with TRBD1. The junction had 16 bases not matched to a gene; V was cut back by 4 bases and J by 0 bases. Germline CDR1 reads MNHNS; CDR2 reads SASEGT. This CDR3 is built from 20 residues. Written as DNA, the CDR3 is TGTGCCAGCAGTGGCCTCAGGGGGACAGGGCGTGCCGATAGCAATCAGCCCCAGCATTTT. It translates to CASSGLRGTGRADSNQPQHF.

The gene calls are TRBV20-1 and TRBJ2-3, with TRBD2 matching over 9 bases. Germline V CDR1 and CDR2: DFQATT, SNEGSKA (reference sequence). The CDR3 has 13 residues. CDR3 nucleotide sequence: TGCAGAGCAAAGCGGGGGGCCAAAGATACGCAGTATTTT. Its protein product is CRAKRGAKDTQYF.

This clonotype was found many times. The gene calls are TRBV6-1 and TRBJ1-1, with 7 bases aligning to TRBD1. This CDR3 has 14 residues. Germline CDR1 and CDR2: MNHNS and SASEGT. The trim removed 5 bases at V and 5 bases at J, leaving 8 bases unmatched. CDR3 DNA sequence: TGTGCCAGCAGTTTCGACAGGGTTCGGACTGAAGCTTTCTTT. The encoded protein is CASSFDRVRTEAFF.

The chain recombines TRBV10-1 with TRBJ2-3; D not resolved. The germline V gene has CDR1 WNHNN and CDR2 SYGVQD (reference sequence). Trimming left V 2 bases short and J 4 bases short, with 13 bases between. This CDR3 contains 15 residues. The CDR3 here is CASSEGAVGADTQYF. CDR3 DNA: TGCGCCAGCAGTGAGGGCGCCGTGGGCGCAGATACGCAGTATTTT.

This clonotype was seen a handful of times. A much larger clone sits a single nucleotide away, making a read error possible. The chain recombines TRBV12-3 or TRBV12-4 with TRBJ2-1; 13 positions agree with TRBD2. The CDR3 totals 15 residues. CDR3 in amino acids: CVSSLGLAGENEQFF. Here the CDR3 DNA reads TGTGTCAGCAGTCTAGGACTAGCGGGAGAAAATGAGCAGTTCTTC.

The chain has TRBV9 and TRBJ1-6; 7 bases match TRBD1. The CDR3 length is 15 residues. The V segment lost 4 bases and the J segment 5 bases; nucleotides outside the gene matches: 6. The germline gives CDR1 SGDLS, CDR2 YYNGEE. In DNA, the CDR3 is TGTGCCAGCAGCCCACAGGGGCGGGATAATTCACCCCTCCACTTT. Residues: CASSPQGRDNSPLHF.

Ten or more counts support this clonotype. The rearrangement links TRBV12-3 or TRBV12-4 to TRBJ1-1; unclear D gene. V lost 5 bases to trimming and J lost 0 bases, with 10 bases between them. The CDR3 totals 14 residues. The CDR3, as DNA: TGTGCCAGCAGTCGGGCGGTTGTGAACACTGAAGCTTTCTTT. It is translated as CASSRAVVNTEAFF.

This clonotype has only a few counts. V gene TRBV6-9 combines with J gene TRBJ2-2, with 10 bases aligning to TRBD2. V was clipped by 5 bases and J by 1 base; unmatched bases: 4. The germline V gene has CDR1 MNHGY and CDR2 SVAAGI. The CDR3 extends over 16 amino acids. The CDR3 sequence: CASSHRLAGNTGELFF. In nucleotides, the CDR3 is TGTGCCAGCAGTCATCGACTAGCGGGGAACACCGGGGAGCTGTTTTTT.

This chain uses TRBV6-2 or TRBV6-3 with TRBJ1-5, with D perhaps matching TRBD1 (5 bases). Germline V gene data show CDR1 as MNHEY and CDR2 as SVGEGT. The CDR3 extends over 15 amino acids. The V end was cut by 7 bases, the J end by 1 base, with 14 bases between. CDR3 coding DNA: TGTGCCAGCACCCTGAGCGGGGGGAGCAATCAGCCCCAGCATTTT. Translating it yields CASTLSGGSNQPQHF.

This clonotype appeared a few times. This chain links TRBV19 with TRBJ1-5; TRBD1 might be the D (5 bases). This CDR3 is 17 amino acids long. V was cut by 5 bases and J by 2 bases, with 19 bases left in between. CDR1 is LNHDA and CDR2 is SQIVND in the germline V gene (reference sequence). The CDR3 DNA reads TGTGCCAGTAGTTGGGACGGAGGAGGGGACGGCAATCAGCCCCAGCATTTT. It specifies CASSWDGGGDGNQPQHF.

This clonotype has a count of ten or more. The chain joins TRBV7-8 to TRBJ1-6, with a weak D call TRBD1 (6 bases). With 5 bases removed from V and 6 bases from J, the gap between germline ends came to 20 bases. The germline V gene has CDR1 SGHVS and CDR2 FQNEAQ. This CDR3 region has 17 residues. The CDR3 region has the DNA TGTGCCAGCAGCCGATTAGGGGGAGCGGGGCGTAATTCACCCCTCCACTTT. This gives the protein CASSRLGGAGRNSPLHF.

This clonotype was detected ten times or more. This chain uses TRBV12-3 or TRBV12-4 with TRBJ1-5; the D is unclear. CDR3 length: 15 residues. Trimming cost V 1 base and J 0 bases, with 7 bases left between them. The CDR3 is CASSLDGSSNQPQHF. CDR3 nucleotides: TGTGCCAGCAGTTTAGATGGCAGTAGCAATCAGCCCCAGCATTTT.

J is TRBJ2-1 and V is TRBV5-1; the D gene is possibly TRBD2 (5 bases). The CDR3 is 15 amino acids. Germline CDR1 is SGHRS and CDR2 is YFSETQ. V shed 0 bases and J shed 4 bases, with 11 bases lying between them. DNA of the CDR3: TGCGCCAGCAGCTTGGCGGACTCCAGATACAATGAGCAGTTCTTC. Translating it yields CASSLADSRYNEQFF.